This T cell receptor beta chain was identified in a study of a mutant IDH1 vaccine in newly diagnosed glioma. Study at large: Receipt of radiotherapy, temozolomide, or both preceded the study, and most received both.

Time point meaning: week 35, safety follow-up. Each vaccine dose was 300 ug of mutant IDH1 20-mer peptide, with topical imiquimod. Profiling relied on immunoSEQ multiplex PCR, and the TCRdb table lists in-frame clones only, not all of them. The sample lists tens of thousands of clones; approximately 80% were seen once. On this clone: Its matching antigen is unknown.

The CDR3 sequence is 11 residues long. Germline V gives CDR1 SNHLY, CDR2 FYNNEI. V was shortened by 8 bases and J by 2 bases, with 5 bases between the two germline ends. The specimen was PBMCs, collected from a glioma patient whose treatment included an IDH1 peptide vaccine. The sequence came from a man aged 25 to 40 with glioma. This rearrangement joins TRBV2 to TRBJ2-3; D remains ambiguous. The CDR3 DNA is TGTGCCAGCCTCAACACAGATACGCAGTATTTT. This encodes CASLNTDTQYF.